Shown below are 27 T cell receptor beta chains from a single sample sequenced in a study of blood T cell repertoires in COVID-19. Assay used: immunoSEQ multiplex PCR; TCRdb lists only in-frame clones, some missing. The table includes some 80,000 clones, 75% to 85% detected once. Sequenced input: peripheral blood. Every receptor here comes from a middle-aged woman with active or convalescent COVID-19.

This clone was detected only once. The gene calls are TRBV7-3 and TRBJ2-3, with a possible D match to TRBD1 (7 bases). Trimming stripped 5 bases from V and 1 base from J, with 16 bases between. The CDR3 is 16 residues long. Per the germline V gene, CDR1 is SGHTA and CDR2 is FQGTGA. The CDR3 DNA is TGTGCCAGCAGCCCCGGAGGGGGCGGGGGCACAGATACGCAGTATTTT. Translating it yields CASSPGGGGGTDTQYF. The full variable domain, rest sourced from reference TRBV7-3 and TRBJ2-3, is GAGVSQTPSNKVTEKGKYVELRCDPISGHTALYWYRQSLGQGPEFLIYFQGTGAADDSGLPNDRFFAVRPEGSVSTLKIQRTERGDSAVYLCASSPGGGGGTDTQYFGPGTRLTVL.

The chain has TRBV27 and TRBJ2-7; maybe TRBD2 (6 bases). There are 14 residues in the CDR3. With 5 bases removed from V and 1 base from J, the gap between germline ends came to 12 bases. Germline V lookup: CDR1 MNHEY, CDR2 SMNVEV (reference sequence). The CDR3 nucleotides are TGTGCCAGCAGTCCCAGACTAGATTCCTACGAGCAGTACTTC. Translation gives CASSPRLDSYEQYF.

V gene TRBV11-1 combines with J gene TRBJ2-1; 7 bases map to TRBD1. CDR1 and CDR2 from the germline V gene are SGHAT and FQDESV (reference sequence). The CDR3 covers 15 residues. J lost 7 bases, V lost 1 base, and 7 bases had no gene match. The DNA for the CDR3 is TGTGCCAGCAGCTTAGGTAGGGGGCGCCTTAATGAGCAGTTCTTC. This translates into CASSLGRGRLNEQFF.

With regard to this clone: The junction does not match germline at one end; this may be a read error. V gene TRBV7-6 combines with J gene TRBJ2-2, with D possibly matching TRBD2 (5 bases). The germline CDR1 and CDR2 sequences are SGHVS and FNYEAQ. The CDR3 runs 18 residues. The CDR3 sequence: CASSLAPTIPGGGGELFF. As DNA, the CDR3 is TGTGCCAGCAGCCTAGCCCCCACAATCCCCGGCGGTGGCGGGGAGCTGTTTTTT.

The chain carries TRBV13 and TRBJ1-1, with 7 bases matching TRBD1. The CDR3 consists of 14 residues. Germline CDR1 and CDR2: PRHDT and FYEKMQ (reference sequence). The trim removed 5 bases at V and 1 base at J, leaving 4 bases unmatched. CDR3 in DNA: TGTGCCAGCAGCAAGGGGGCGGGGAACACTGAAGCTTTCTTT. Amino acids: CASSKGAGNTEAFF. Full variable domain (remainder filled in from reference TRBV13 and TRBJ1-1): AAGVIQSPRHLIKEKRETATLKCYPIPRHDTVYWYQQGPGQDPQFLISFYEKMQSDKGSIPDRFSAQQFSDYHSELNMSSLELGDSALYFCASSKGAGNTEAFFGQGTRLTVV.

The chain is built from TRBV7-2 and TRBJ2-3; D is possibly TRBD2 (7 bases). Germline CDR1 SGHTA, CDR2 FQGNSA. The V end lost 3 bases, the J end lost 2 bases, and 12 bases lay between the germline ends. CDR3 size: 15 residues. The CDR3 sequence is CASSLGGGHTDTQYF. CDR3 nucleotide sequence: TGTGCCAGCAGCTTGGGCGGGGGCCACACAGATACGCAGTATTTT.

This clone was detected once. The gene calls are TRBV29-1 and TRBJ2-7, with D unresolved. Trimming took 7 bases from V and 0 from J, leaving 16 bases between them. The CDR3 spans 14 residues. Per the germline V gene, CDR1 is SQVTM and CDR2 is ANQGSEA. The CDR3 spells CSASTDWISYEQYF. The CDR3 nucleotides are TGCAGCGCCTCCACCGACTGGATCTCCTACGAGCAGTACTTC.

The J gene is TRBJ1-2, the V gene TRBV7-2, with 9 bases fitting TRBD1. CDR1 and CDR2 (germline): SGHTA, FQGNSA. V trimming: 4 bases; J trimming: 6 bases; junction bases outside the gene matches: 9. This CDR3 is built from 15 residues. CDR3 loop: CASSSRSDRGDGYTF. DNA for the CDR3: TGTGCCAGCAGCTCGCGTAGCGACAGGGGGGATGGCTACACCTTC.

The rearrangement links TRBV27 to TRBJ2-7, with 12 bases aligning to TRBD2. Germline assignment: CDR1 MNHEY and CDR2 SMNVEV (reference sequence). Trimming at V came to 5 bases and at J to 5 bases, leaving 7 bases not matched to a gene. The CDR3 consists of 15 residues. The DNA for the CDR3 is TGTGCCAGCAGTCGGGCTAGCGGGAGGGCCCACGAGCAGTACTTC. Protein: CASSRASGRAHEQYF.

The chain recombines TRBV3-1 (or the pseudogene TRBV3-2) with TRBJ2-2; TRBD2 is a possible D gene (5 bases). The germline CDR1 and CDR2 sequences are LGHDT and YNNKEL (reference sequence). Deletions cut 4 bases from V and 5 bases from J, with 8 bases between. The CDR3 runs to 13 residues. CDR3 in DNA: TGTGCCAGCAGCCGGGGAGATACCGGGGAGCTGTTTTTT. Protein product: CASSRGDTGELFF.

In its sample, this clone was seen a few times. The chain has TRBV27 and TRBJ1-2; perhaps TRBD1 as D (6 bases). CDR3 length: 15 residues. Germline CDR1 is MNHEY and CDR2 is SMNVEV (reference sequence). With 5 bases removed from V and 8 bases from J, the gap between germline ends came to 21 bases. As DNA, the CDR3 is TGTGCCAGCAGTGTTCAAACAGGGCCCTACTGGGGCTACACCTTC. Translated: CASSVQTGPYWGYTF.

CDR3 DNA: TGTGCCAGCAGCCCCCCAGCGGGGGGTTGGAATGAGCAGTTCTTC. This translates into CASSPPAGGWNEQFF. V gene TRBV14 combines with J gene TRBJ2-1; 9 nucleotides agree with TRBD2. This CDR3 has 15 amino acids. CDR1 SGHDN and CDR2 FVKESK come from the germline V gene. V shed 4 bases, J shed 7 bases, and the junction held 8 bases outside the gene matches.

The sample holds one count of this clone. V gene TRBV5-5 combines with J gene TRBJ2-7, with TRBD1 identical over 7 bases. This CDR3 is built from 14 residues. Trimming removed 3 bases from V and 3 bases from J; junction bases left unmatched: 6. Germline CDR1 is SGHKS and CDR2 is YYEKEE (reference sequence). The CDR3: CASSSWTGDYEQYF. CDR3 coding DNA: TGTGCCAGCAGCTCATGGACAGGAGACTACGAGCAGTACTTC.

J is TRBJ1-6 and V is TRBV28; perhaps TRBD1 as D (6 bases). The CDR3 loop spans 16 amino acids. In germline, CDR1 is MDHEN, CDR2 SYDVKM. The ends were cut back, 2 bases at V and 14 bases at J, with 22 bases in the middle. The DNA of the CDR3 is TGTGCCAGCAGTTTACCTGGAGCAGGGGCAATCACGGCCCTCCACTTT. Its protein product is CASSLPGAGAITALHF.

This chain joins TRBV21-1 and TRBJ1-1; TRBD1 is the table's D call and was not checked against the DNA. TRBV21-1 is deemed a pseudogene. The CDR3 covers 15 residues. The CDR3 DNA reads TGTGCCAGCAGCCATCGACAGGGGGAGAACACTGAAGCTTTCTTT. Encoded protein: CASSHRQGENTEAFF.

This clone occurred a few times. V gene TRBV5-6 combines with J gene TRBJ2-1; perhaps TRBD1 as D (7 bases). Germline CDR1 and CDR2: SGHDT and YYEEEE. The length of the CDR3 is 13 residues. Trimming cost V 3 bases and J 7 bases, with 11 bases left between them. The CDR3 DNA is TGTGCCAGCAGCTCACAGGGGAGGAATGAGCAGTTCTTC. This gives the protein CASSSQGRNEQFF. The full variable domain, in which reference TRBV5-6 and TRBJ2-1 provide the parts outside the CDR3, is DAGVTQSPTHLIKTRGQQVTLRCSPKSGHDTVSWYQQALGQGPQFIFQYYEEEERQRGNFPDRFSGHQFPNYSSELNVNALLLGDSALYLCASSSQGRNEQFFGPGTRLTVL.

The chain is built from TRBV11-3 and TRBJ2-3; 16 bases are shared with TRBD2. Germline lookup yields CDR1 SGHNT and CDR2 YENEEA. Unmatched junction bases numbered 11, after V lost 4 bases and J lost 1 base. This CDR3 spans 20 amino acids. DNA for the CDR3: TGTGCCAGCAGCTCCCGGGGACTAGCGGGAGGGTTTAAGGGCACAGATACGCAGTATTTT. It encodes CASSSRGLAGGFKGTDTQYF.

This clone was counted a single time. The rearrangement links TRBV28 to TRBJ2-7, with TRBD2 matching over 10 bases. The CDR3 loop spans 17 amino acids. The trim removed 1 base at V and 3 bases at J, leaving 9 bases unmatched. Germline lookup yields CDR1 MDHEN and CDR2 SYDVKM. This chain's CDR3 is CASSLYSSGSVHYEQYF. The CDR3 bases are TGTGCCAGCAGTTTATATTCTAGCGGGAGTGTTCACTACGAGCAGTACTTC. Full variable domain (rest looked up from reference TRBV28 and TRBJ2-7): DVKVTQSSRYLVKRTGEKVFLECVQDMDHENMFWYRQDPGLGLRLIYFSYDVKMKEKGDIPEGYSVSREKKERFSLILESASTNQTSMYLCASSLYSSGSVHYEQYFGPGTRLTVT.

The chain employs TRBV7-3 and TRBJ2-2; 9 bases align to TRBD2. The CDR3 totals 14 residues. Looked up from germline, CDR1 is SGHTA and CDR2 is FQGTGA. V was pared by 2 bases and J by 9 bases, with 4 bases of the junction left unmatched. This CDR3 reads CASSLASGDWELFF. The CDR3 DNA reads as TGTGCCAGCAGCTTAGCTAGCGGGGACTGGGAGCTGTTTTTT.

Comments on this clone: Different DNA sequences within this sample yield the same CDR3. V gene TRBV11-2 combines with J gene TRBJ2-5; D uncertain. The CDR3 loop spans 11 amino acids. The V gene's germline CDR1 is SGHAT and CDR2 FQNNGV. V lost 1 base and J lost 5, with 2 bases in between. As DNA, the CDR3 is TGTGCCAGCAGCTTAGCTGAGACCCAGTACTTC. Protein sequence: CASSLAETQYF. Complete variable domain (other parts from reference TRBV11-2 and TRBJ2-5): EAGVAQSPRYKIIEKRQSVAFWCNPISGHATLYWYQQILGQGPKLLIQFQNNGVVDDSQLPKDRFSAERLKGVDSTLKIQPAKLEDSAVYLCASSLAETQYFGPGTRLLVL.

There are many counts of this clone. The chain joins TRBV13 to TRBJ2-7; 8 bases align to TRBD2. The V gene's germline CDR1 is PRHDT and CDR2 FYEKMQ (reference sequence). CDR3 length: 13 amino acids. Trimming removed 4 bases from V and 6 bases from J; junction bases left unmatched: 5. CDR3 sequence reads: CASSWTGTSEQYF. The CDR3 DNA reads TGTGCCAGCAGCTGGACCGGGACTAGCGAGCAGTACTTC.

The CDR3 reads CSASGSQETQYF. The CDR3 DNA reads TGCAGTGCTAGTGGCAGCCAAGAGACCCAGTACTTC. The chain is built from TRBV20-1 and TRBJ2-5; no firm D call. CDR3 length: 12 residues. Germline CDR1 DFQATT, CDR2 SNEGSKA (reference sequence). V was shortened by 3 bases and J by 1 base, with 6 bases between the two germline ends.

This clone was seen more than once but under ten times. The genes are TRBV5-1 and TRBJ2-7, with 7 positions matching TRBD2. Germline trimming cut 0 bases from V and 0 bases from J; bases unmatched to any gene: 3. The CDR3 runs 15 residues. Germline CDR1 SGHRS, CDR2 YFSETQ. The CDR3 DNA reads TGCGCCAGCAGCTTGGGGGGAGGGCCCTCCTACGAGCAGTACTTC. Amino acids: CASSLGGGPSYEQYF.

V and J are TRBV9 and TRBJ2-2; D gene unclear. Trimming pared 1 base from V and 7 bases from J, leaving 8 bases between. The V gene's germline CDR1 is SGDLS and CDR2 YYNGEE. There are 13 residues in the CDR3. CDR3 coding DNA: TGTGCCAGCAGCGTAAGATTCGGCGGGGAGCTGTTTTTT. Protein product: CASSVRFGGELFF.

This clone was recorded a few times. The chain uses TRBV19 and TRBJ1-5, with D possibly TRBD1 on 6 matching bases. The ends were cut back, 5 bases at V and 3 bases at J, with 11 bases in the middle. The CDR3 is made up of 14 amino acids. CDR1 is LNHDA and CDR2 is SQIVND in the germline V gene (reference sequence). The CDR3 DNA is TGTGCCAGTAGTCGTCAGGGGAACAATCAGCCCCAGCATTTT. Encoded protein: CASSRQGNNQPQHF.

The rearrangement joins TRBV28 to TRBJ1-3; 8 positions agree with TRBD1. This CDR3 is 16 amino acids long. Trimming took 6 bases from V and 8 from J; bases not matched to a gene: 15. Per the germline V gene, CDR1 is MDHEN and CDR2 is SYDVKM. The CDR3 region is CASRDPGGAEKDTIYF. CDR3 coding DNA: TGTGCCAGCAGGGATCCAGGGGGCGCAGAAAAAGACACCATATATTTT.

The CDR3 DNA reads as TGTGCCATGTCGACAGGGGGCTACGAGCAGTACTTC. As protein: CAMSTGGYEQYF. This chain connects TRBV10-3 to TRBJ2-7; 9 positions match TRBD1. The CDR3 loop spans 12 amino acids. Germline V gene data show CDR1 as ENHRY and CDR2 as SYGVKD. V shed 9 bases and J 3 bases; nucleotides not matched to a gene: 3.